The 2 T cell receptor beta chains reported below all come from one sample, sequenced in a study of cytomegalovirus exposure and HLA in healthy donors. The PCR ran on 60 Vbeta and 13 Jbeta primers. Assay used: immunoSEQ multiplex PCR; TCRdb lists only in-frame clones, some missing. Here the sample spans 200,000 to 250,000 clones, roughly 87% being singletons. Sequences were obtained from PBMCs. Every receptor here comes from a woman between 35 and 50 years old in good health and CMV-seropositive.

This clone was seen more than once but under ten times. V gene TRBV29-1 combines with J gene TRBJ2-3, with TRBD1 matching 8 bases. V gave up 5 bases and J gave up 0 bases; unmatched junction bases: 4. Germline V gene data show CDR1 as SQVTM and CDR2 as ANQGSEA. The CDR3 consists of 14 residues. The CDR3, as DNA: TGCAGCGTTTCAGGACAGGGCAGCACAGATACGCAGTATTTT. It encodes CSVSGQGSTDTQYF.

CDR3 DNA: TGCGCCAGCAGCTCGCGCCGCGCTAGCGGGGGTAGGGCAGATACGCAGTATTTT. It translates to CASSSRRASGGRADTQYF. The rearrangement joins TRBV5-1 to TRBJ2-3; 10 positions match TRBD2. J gave up 4 bases and V 3 bases, and 14 bases lay outside the gene matches. This CDR3 contains 18 residues. Germline V gene sequence: CDR1 SGHRS, CDR2 YFSETQ.